The 10 T cell receptor beta chains below come from one sample, sequenced in a study of blood T cell repertoires in COVID-19. The repertoire was sequenced with immunoSEQ multiplex PCR; TCRdb's copy has only in-frame clones and lacks some. The sample carries more than 85,000 clones, about 89% recorded once. Sequencing used peripheral blood. Source of these receptors: a man between 60 and 70 years old with acute or convalescent COVID-19.

The chain is built from TRBV29-1 and TRBJ2-5; 9 bases agree with TRBD1. The V and J ends lost 6 bases and 2 bases, in that order; junction bases with no gene match: 7. Germline CDR1 reads SQVTM; CDR2 reads ANQGSEA. This CDR3 is 14 amino acids long. The CDR3 DNA reads TGCAGCGTCTCCGCCGGGACAGGGCAAGAGACCCAGTACTTC. This encodes CSVSAGTGQETQYF. Based on the CDR3 plus reference TRBV29-1 and TRBJ2-5, the full variable domain is SAVISQKPSRDICQRGTSLTIQCQVDSQVTMMFWYRQQPGQSLTLIATANQGSEATYESGFVIDKFPISRPNLTFSTLTVSNMSPEDSSIYLCSVSAGTGQETQYFGPGTRLLVL.

CDR3 sequence: CASSQEWEAGNTGELFF. The CDR3 DNA reads as TGTGCCAGCAGCCAAGAATGGGAAGCGGGAAACACCGGGGAGCTGTTTTTT. The chain couples TRBV3-1 (or the pseudogene TRBV3-2) to TRBJ2-2; the match to TRBD2 covers 7 bases. This CDR3 has 17 residues. Germline V gene lookup returns CDR1 LGHDT and CDR2 YNNKEL (reference sequence). V was pared by 0 bases and J by 2 bases, with 6 bases of the junction left unmatched.

The genes are TRBV7-9 and TRBJ2-6; TRBD1 might be the D (6 bases). Trimming cost V 7 bases and J 2 bases, with 18 bases left between them. This CDR3 spans 17 amino acids. Germline V lookup: CDR1 SEHNR, CDR2 FQNEAQ (reference sequence). The CDR3 DNA follows: TGTGCCAGCAACCCAACAGGGACCCTCGCTGGGGCCAACGTCCTGACTTTC. Translated: CASNPTGTLAGANVLTF.

The CDR3 coding sequence is TGTGCCAGCAGACCGAGGGGACTAAGCCCAGATACGCAGTATTTT. As protein: CASRPRGLSPDTQYF. The chain links TRBV5-5 to TRBJ2-3; 7 bases fit TRBD2. The length of the CDR3 is 15 residues. J gave up 4 bases and V 5 bases, and 10 bases lay outside the gene matches. CDR1 is SGHKS and CDR2 is YYEKEE in the germline V gene (reference sequence).

The CDR3 loop is CASSEVQVNQPQHF. CDR3 nucleotides: TGTGCCAGCAGTGAGGTACAGGTCAATCAGCCCCAGCATTTT. The chain has TRBV6-1 and TRBJ1-5, with TRBD1 as a possible D gene (5 bases). Germline V gives CDR1 MNHNS, CDR2 SASEGT. There are 14 residues in the CDR3. V was shortened by 3 bases and J by 3 bases, with 9 bases between the two germline ends.

The J gene is TRBJ2-5, the V gene TRBV20-1, with 10 positions matching TRBD2. With 6 bases clipped from V and 2 bases from J, the junction kept 9 bases outside the gene matches. Germline assignment: CDR1 DFQATT and CDR2 SNEGSKA (reference sequence). The CDR3 totals 15 residues. CDR3 in amino acids: CSASSLAGAQETQYF. The CDR3, as DNA: TGCAGTGCAAGTTCCCTAGCGGGAGCACAAGAGACCCAGTACTTC.

The V gene is TRBV28, the J gene TRBJ1-4; 7 nucleotides agree with TRBD1. There are 16 residues in the CDR3. Germline lookup yields CDR1 MDHEN and CDR2 SYDVKM. V lost 7 bases, J lost 0 bases, and 8 bases stayed unmatched. For the CDR3, the DNA is TGTGCCAGCACCGGAGACAGGGCGACAACTAATGAAAAACTGTTTTTT. It is translated as CASTGDRATTNEKLFF.

This clone was counted a few times. The CDR3 region has the DNA TGTGCCAGCAGCAAAGGGGGCAGGGAGGGGTACGAGCAGTACGTC. Translated: CASSKGGREGYEQYV. The V gene is TRBV21-1, the J gene TRBJ2-7; the D call TRBD2 from the table was never checked on the DNA. TRBV21-1 constitutes a pseudogene. The CDR3 totals 15 residues.

This clone was observed once. The V gene is TRBV30, the J gene TRBJ2-3; D possibly corresponds to TRBD1 (5 bases). CDR3 length: 12 residues. From germline, CDR1 is GTSNPN and CDR2 SVGIG (reference sequence). The germline V and J ends were trimmed by 4 bases and 5 bases, with 10 bases remaining between them. The DNA of the CDR3 is TGTGCCTGGAAGGACACGGGAGATACGCAGTATTTT. Protein product: CAWKDTGDTQYF.

The chain combines TRBV7-2 with TRBJ1-6; D remains ambiguous. Trimming removed 4 bases from V and 5 bases from J, with 9 bases in between. CDR1 SGHTA and CDR2 FQGNSA come from the germline V gene. The CDR3 is 14 amino acids. CDR3 sequence reads: CASSYTSHNSPLHF. The CDR3 DNA reads as TGTGCCAGCAGCTACACATCTCATAATTCACCCCTCCACTTT.